The 21 T cell receptor beta chains in this list originate from one sample, sequenced in a study of T cell responses to AZD1222 COVID-19 vaccine. Profiled with immunoSEQ multiplex PCR; TCRdb holds only in-frame clones, not every one. The sample has fewer than 150,000 clones, about 92% seen once. The specimen comprised peripheral blood, sampled 28 days after the second AZD1222 dose. The origin of the receptors is an adult who received the AZD1222 COVID-19 vaccine.

The V call is TRBV12-3 or TRBV12-4, the J call TRBJ1-1; D remains unclear. The CDR3 runs to 12 residues. V was shortened by 5 bases and J by 2 bases, with 6 bases between the two germline ends. CDR3 sequence: CASSPRNTEAFF. CDR3 bases: TGTGCCAGCAGTCCCCGCAACACTGAAGCTTTCTTT.

The gene calls are TRBV7-6 and TRBJ2-2; TRBD1 agrees at 8 bases. The length of the CDR3 is 16 residues. Germline lookup yields CDR1 SGHVS and CDR2 FNYEAQ. V gave up 3 bases and J gave up 2 bases; unmatched junction bases: 5. CDR3 loop: CASSFLQGANTGELFF. Written as DNA, the CDR3 is TGTGCCAGCAGCTTTTTGCAGGGGGCAAACACCGGGGAGCTGTTTTTT.

The chain combines TRBV12-3 or TRBV12-4 with TRBJ1-2; no reliable D call. V lost 6 bases and J lost 6, with 14 bases in between. The CDR3 totals 13 residues. The CDR3 loop is CASSHPQSDGYTF. The CDR3, as DNA: TGTGCCAGCAGCCACCCCCAGTCGGATGGCTACACCTTC.

The chain has TRBV21-1 and TRBJ1-4. TRBV21-1 is assigned pseudogene status. The CDR3 contains 18 residues. The CDR3 DNA reads TGTGCCAGCAGCATTTGTCGGCAGCCCGCGGTTCTGAATGAAAAACTGTTTTTT. It codes for CASSICRQPAVLNEKLFF.

This chain connects TRBV2 to TRBJ2-3; tentative D call: TRBD1 (6 bases). The CDR3 runs to 16 residues. Germline CDR1 SNHLY, CDR2 FYNNEI. V dropped 6 bases and J dropped 0 bases, with 16 bases sitting between them. The CDR3 region has the DNA TGTGCCAGCAGGGGGTACAGGGAGCAAAGCACAGATACGCAGTATTTT. It specifies CASRGYREQSTDTQYF. Variable domain in full (rest from reference TRBV2 and TRBJ2-3): EPEVTQTPSHQVTQMGQEVILRCVPISNHLYFYWYRQILGQKVEFLVSFYNNEISEKSEIFDDQFSVERPDGSNFTLKIRSTKLEDSAMYFCASRGYREQSTDTQYFGPGTRLTVL.

This clone appeared once. The chain employs TRBV19 and TRBJ2-5; TRBD1 aligns across 8 bases. The CDR3 length is 14 residues. Germline V lookup: CDR1 LNHDA, CDR2 SQIVND (reference sequence). Unmatched junction bases numbered 8, after V lost 7 bases and J lost 4 bases. The CDR3 bases are TGTGCCAGTACCTCGGACAGGGTGCCAGAGACCCAGTACTTC. Translated: CASTSDRVPETQYF.

The V and J genes are TRBV7-9 and TRBJ1-2, with 11 nucleotides matching TRBD1. V trimming: 4 bases; J trimming: 8 bases; junction bases outside the gene matches: 6. This CDR3 has 14 residues. Germline V gives CDR1 SEHNR, CDR2 FQNEAQ (reference sequence). CDR3 nucleotides: TGTGCCAGCAGCTACCCGGACAGGGGGCGAGGCTACACCTTC. It encodes CASSYPDRGRGYTF. The variable domain in full, with the rest retrieved from reference TRBV7-9 and TRBJ1-2, is DTGVSQNPRHKITKRGQNVTFRCDPISEHNRLYWYRQTLGQGPEFLTYFQNEAQLEKSRLLSDRFSAERPKGSFSTLEIQRTEQGDSAMYLCASSYPDRGRGYTFGSGTRLTVV.

The CDR3 is CASSPSGSSYNEQFF. In DNA form, the CDR3 reads TGCGCCAGCAGCCCGAGCGGGAGCTCCTACAATGAGCAGTTCTTC. This chain uses TRBV5-1 with TRBJ2-1; TRBD2 agrees at 8 bases. Germline trimming cut 4 bases from V and 0 bases from J; bases unmatched to any gene: 3. This CDR3 contains 15 residues. Germline assignment: CDR1 SGHRS and CDR2 YFSETQ.

This rearrangement joins TRBV5-1 to TRBJ2-3, with 10 bases lining up with TRBD1. The J segment lost 4 bases and the V segment lost 6 bases, leaving 5 bases of the junction unmatched. Germline CDR1 and CDR2: SGHRS and YFSETQ. The CDR3 runs 14 residues. CDR3 coding DNA: TGCGCCAGCAACCGGGACAGGGGCCCAGATACGCAGTATTTT. Translated, it gives CASNRDRGPDTQYF.

The V and J genes are TRBV9 and TRBJ2-5; perhaps TRBD1 as D (5 bases). Germline V gene data show CDR1 as SGDLS and CDR2 as YYNGEE. The CDR3 sequence is 13 residues long. The V gene lost 5 bases and the J gene lost 1 base, with 9 bases spanning the gap. CDR3 DNA: TGTGCCAGCAGGGACGACAGCCAAGAGACCCAGTACTTC. Protein sequence: CASRDDSQETQYF.

In DNA, the CDR3 is TGTGCCAGCAGTTCAATTGACGGAACTAACTATGGCTACACCTTC. It translates to CASSSIDGTNYGYTF. The V gene is TRBV28, the J gene TRBJ1-2; no clear D. The V gene lost 4 bases and the J gene lost 0 bases, with 12 bases spanning the gap. There are 15 residues in the CDR3. From germline, CDR1 is MDHEN and CDR2 SYDVKM.

V is TRBV6-5 and J is TRBJ1-3, with TRBD1 identical over 8 bases. Germline CDR1 MNHEY, CDR2 SVGAGI. V lost 6 bases to trimming and J lost 3 bases; unmatched junction nucleotides: 7. The length of the CDR3 is 15 residues. CDR3 sequence (DNA): TGTGCCAGCAGACGGGACAGGACCCTTGGAAACACCATATATTTT. It is translated as CASRRDRTLGNTIYF.

V gene TRBV5-1 combines with J gene TRBJ2-2; no clear D. CDR3 length equals 14 residues. The germline V gene encodes CDR1 SGHRS and CDR2 YFSETQ. Trimming shortened V by 4 bases and J by 4 bases, and 11 bases separated the two germline ends. The CDR3 loop is CASSPGRLTGELFF. In nucleotides, the CDR3 is TGCGCCAGCAGCCCAGGACGGCTCACCGGGGAGCTGTTTTTT.

The V and J genes are TRBV7-9 and TRBJ2-3, with TRBD2 identical over 7 bases. With V trimmed by 8 bases and J by 5 bases, 7 bases remained unmatched. The V gene's germline CDR1 is SEHNR and CDR2 FQNEAQ (reference sequence). The CDR3 has 13 amino acids. CDR3 sequence reads: CASGTAGEDTQYF. The CDR3 nucleotides read TGTGCCAGCGGGACGGCGGGAGAAGATACGCAGTATTTT. Complete variable domain (other parts from reference TRBV7-9 and TRBJ2-3): DTGVSQNPRHKITKRGQNVTFRCDPISEHNRLYWYRQTLGQGPEFLTYFQNEAQLEKSRLLSDRFSAERPKGSFSTLEIQRTEQGDSAMYLCASGTAGEDTQYFGPGTRLTVL.

The chain couples TRBV4-1 to TRBJ1-3; no clear D. The germline V and J ends were trimmed by 3 bases and 4 bases, with 13 bases remaining between them. Germline lookup yields CDR1 MGHRA and CDR2 YSYEKL. The CDR3 has 15 residues. CDR3 protein: CASSQRTLGGNTIYF. DNA of the CDR3: TGCGCCAGCAGCCAGCGAACATTGGGGGGAAACACCATATATTTT.

The V gene is TRBV6-6, the J gene TRBJ1-6; D remains unclear. Germline V gene lookup returns CDR1 MNHNY and CDR2 SVGAGI (reference sequence). Trimming left V 5 bases short and J 6 bases short, with 26 bases between. This CDR3 is 19 amino acids long. CDR3 coding DNA: TGTGCCAGCAGTCGCCCTAAACCGCTCGGGCAACTTGGTAATTCACCCCTCCACTTT. Translated, it gives CASSRPKPLGQLGNSPLHF.

The chain carries TRBV3-1 (or the pseudogene TRBV3-2) and TRBJ1-2; 8 positions agree with TRBD1. Germline loops: CDR1 LGHDT, CDR2 YNNKEL (reference sequence). The junction had 11 bases not matched to a gene; V was cut back by 4 bases and J by 4 bases. This CDR3 is 16 amino acids long. The CDR3 reads CASSLRRAGGTYGYTF. CDR3 nucleotide sequence: TGTGCCAGCAGCCTCCGGAGGGCAGGGGGCACCTATGGCTACACCTTC.

The V and J genes are TRBV7-9 and TRBJ2-1; D gene ambiguous. The V gene's germline CDR1 is SEHNR and CDR2 FQNEAQ (reference sequence). The CDR3 sequence is 14 residues long. V was cut by 1 base and J by 2 bases, with 6 bases left in between. The CDR3 sequence is CASSLEQPYNEQFF. DNA of the CDR3: TGTGCCAGCAGCTTAGAGCAGCCCTACAATGAGCAGTTCTTC.

The chain has TRBV6-5 and TRBJ1-1; 7 bases are a match to TRBD1. The length of the CDR3 is 14 residues. CDR1 and CDR2 from the germline V gene are MNHEY and SVGAGI. V shed 6 bases, J shed 5 bases, and the junction held 9 bases outside the gene matches. CDR3 nucleotides: TGTGCCAGCAGCAATACTCTCAGGGGGACTGAAGCTTTCTTT. The encoded protein is CASSNTLRGTEAFF.

This sequence joins TRBV7-2 and TRBJ1-2; D might be TRBD1 (6 bases). V lost 3 bases to trimming and J lost 5 bases, with 22 bases between them. CDR1 is SGHTA, CDR2 FQGNSA, per germline. The CDR3 is 17 amino acids. CDR3 loop: CASSLGLRQGTLYGYTF. CDR3 DNA: TGTGCCAGCAGCTTGGGGCTTCGGCAGGGGACTCTTTATGGCTACACCTTC.

The sample holds a few counts of this clone. The CDR3 region is CASSPQEGSDTEAFF. The DNA for the CDR3 is TGCGCCAGCAGTCCCCAGGAAGGCTCGGACACTGAAGCTTTCTTT. The rearrangement links TRBV5-1 to TRBJ1-1; D is ambiguous. Trimming removed 5 bases at V and 3 bases at J, with 17 bases between. Germline V gene lookup returns CDR1 SGHRS and CDR2 YFSETQ. The CDR3 runs 15 residues.